One sample yielded the 19 T cell receptor beta chains listed below, sequenced in a study of blood T cell repertoires in COVID-19. Libraries were prepared by immunoSEQ multiplex PCR; TCRdb keeps only in-frame clonotypes and omits some of them. The sample consists of 200,000 or so clones, approximately 90% of them appearing once. Source material: PBMCs or T cells enriched from blood (not recorded which). These receptors were taken from a woman aged 40 to 50 with acute COVID-19.

The V call is TRBV9, the J call TRBJ2-5; 7 bases are shared with TRBD2. The CDR3 contains 15 residues. Germline CDR1 SGDLS, CDR2 YYNGEE. J was trimmed by 2 bases and V by 2 bases; bases with no gene match: 6. Here the CDR3 reads CASSVSGAFQETQYF. DNA for the CDR3: TGTGCCAGCAGCGTGAGCGGGGCATTTCAAGAGACCCAGTACTTC.

The chain links TRBV6-4 to TRBJ2-2; 7 bases map to TRBD2. Germline V gives CDR1 MRHNA, CDR2 SNTAGT. V was clipped by 9 bases and J by 1 base; unmatched bases: 5. CDR3 size: 14 residues. CDR3 DNA: TGTGCCAGTTCCCTAGCGGTGAACACCGGGGAGCTGTTTTTT. Translation: CASSLAVNTGELFF.

Comment on this clone: Relative to the germline gene, one junction end is altered; a read error may explain this. The CDR3 DNA reads TGTGCCAGCAGCGAAGGCGTGGGACAGGGGGGCAATGGCTACACCTTC. Its translation is CASSEGVGQGGNGYTF. The chain links TRBV6-1 to TRBJ1-2; 11 nucleotides match TRBD1. The germline V gene encodes CDR1 MNHNS and CDR2 SASEGT. This CDR3 comprises 16 residues.

This chain connects TRBV7-6 to TRBJ2-3; no firm D call. The germline V and J ends were trimmed by 0 bases and 2 bases, with 6 bases remaining between them. Germline V gives CDR1 SGHVS, CDR2 FNYEAQ. The length of the CDR3 is 14 residues. The CDR3 DNA is TGTGCCAGCAGCTTAGCCCCCTCCACAGATACGCAGTATTTT. Protein product: CASSLAPSTDTQYF.

This chain uses TRBV21-1 with TRBJ1-1. TRBV21-1 has pseudogene status. The CDR3 has 16 residues. The CDR3 region is CASSDRELGLNTEAFF. For the CDR3, the DNA is TGTGCCAGCAGCGATCGGGAGCTCGGACTTAACACTGAAGCTTTCTTT.

DNA of the CDR3: TGTGCCAGCAGCTTGGAAGGGGTCGGTTCACCCCTCCACTTT. Amino acid sequence: CASSLEGVGSPLHF. The chain links TRBV5-5 to TRBJ1-6; tentatively, D is TRBD1 (5 bases). In germline, CDR1 is SGHKS, CDR2 YYEKEE (reference sequence). Trimming left V 0 bases short and J 9 bases short, with 10 bases between. CDR3 length: 14 amino acids. Filled out from reference TRBV5-5 and TRBJ1-6, the complete variable domain reads DAGVTQSPTHLIKTRGQQVTLRCSPISGHKSVSWYQQVLGQGPQFIFQYYEKEERGRGNFPDRFSARQFPNYSSELNVNALLLGDSALYLCASSLEGVGSPLHFGNGTRLTVT.

This clone appeared a few times. The chain combines TRBV11-2 with TRBJ1-2; D is unresolved. Germline V gives CDR1 SGHAT, CDR2 FQNNGV. The CDR3 sequence is 16 residues long. Trimming cost V 6 bases and J 0 bases, with 17 bases left between them. In DNA, the CDR3 is TGTGCCAGCAGGGCCCTCAGAGGGCGGACTAACTATGGCTACACCTTC. This encodes CASRALRGRTNYGYTF. Filled out from reference TRBV11-2 and TRBJ1-2, the complete variable domain reads EAGVAQSPRYKIIEKRQSVAFWCNPISGHATLYWYQQILGQGPKLLIQFQNNGVVDDSQLPKDRFSAERLKGVDSTLKIQPAKLEDSAVYLCASRALRGRTNYGYTFGSGTRLTVV.

The V gene is TRBV6-5, the J gene TRBJ2-5; the D is unclear. Germline CDR1 MNHEY, CDR2 SVGAGI. V lost 0 bases and J lost 9, with 5 bases in between. The CDR3 has 11 residues. The CDR3 reads CASSYSQAQYF. The CDR3 DNA follows: TGTGCCAGCAGTTACTCGCAGGCCCAGTACTTC.

This rearrangement joins TRBV15 to TRBJ2-1; D possibly corresponds to TRBD1 (5 bases). CDR3 length equals 15 residues. Germline CDR1 is LNHNV and CDR2 is YYDKDF (reference sequence). Between the trimmed V and J ends, which lost 5 bases and 7 bases, there was a span of 18 bases. The chain's CDR3 is CATSGMGRAVNEQFF. The DNA of the CDR3 is TGTGCCACCAGCGGAATGGGCAGGGCGGTGAATGAGCAGTTCTTC.

The V call is TRBV19, the J call TRBJ2-3; 13 bases match TRBD2. Germline assignment: CDR1 LNHDA and CDR2 SQIVND (reference sequence). Germline trimming cut 10 bases from V and 5 bases from J; bases unmatched to any gene: 6. This CDR3 is built from 14 residues. CDR3 protein: CATSRLAGGDTQYF. DNA for the CDR3: TGTGCCACTTCAAGACTAGCGGGGGGAGATACGCAGTATTTT.

The V and J genes are TRBV15 and TRBJ1-1; tentative D call: TRBD1 (6 bases). This CDR3 is 14 amino acids long. Germline CDR1 LNHNV, CDR2 YYDKDF (reference sequence). Deletions cut 3 bases from V and 4 bases from J, with 12 bases between. The chain's CDR3 is CATSSLTGSTEAFF. The CDR3 bases are TGTGCCACCAGCAGCCTAACAGGGAGCACTGAAGCTTTCTTT.

The V call is TRBV5-5, the J call TRBJ1-4; no clear D gene. Germline CDR1 reads SGHKS; CDR2 reads YYEKEE (reference sequence). The CDR3 sequence is 15 residues long. V lost 5 bases and J 3 bases, leaving 14 bases between the germline ends. CDR3 sequence: CASRAPGVANEKLFF. The CDR3 region has the DNA TGTGCCAGCAGAGCCCCGGGAGTGGCTAATGAAAAACTGTTTTTT.

The rearrangement joins TRBV28 to TRBJ2-3; 11 bases align to TRBD2. Losses at the gene ends were 6 bases for V and 8 bases for J; bases not matched to a gene: 13. This CDR3 has 16 amino acids. Germline CDR1 and CDR2: MDHEN and SYDVKM. CDR3 sequence (DNA): TGTGCCAGCAGCAAACTAGCGGGGGCCCAGGGCAGTACGCAGTATTTT. Translation: CASSKLAGAQGSTQYF.

The rearrangement uses TRBV7-8 and TRBJ1-2, with D perhaps TRBD1 (5 bases). Trimming took 5 bases from V and 7 from J, leaving 17 bases between them. This CDR3 is 14 amino acids long. CDR1 is SGHVS, CDR2 FQNEAQ, per germline. The CDR3 reads CASSLLRGGTGYTF. Written as DNA, the CDR3 is TGTGCCAGCAGCCTCCTGCGCGGGGGTACTGGCTACACCTTC.

This clone was detected only a few times. The same CDR3 can be traced to other DNA sequences in this sample. The V and J genes are TRBV2 and TRBJ1-2; D might be TRBD1 (6 bases). The germline V gene encodes CDR1 SNHLY and CDR2 FYNNEI. Trimming cost V 8 bases and J 0 bases, with 13 bases left between them. This CDR3 contains 14 residues. The CDR3 nucleotides read TGTGCCAGCCGTCTACAGGGCACTAACTATGGCTACACCTTC. Its protein product is CASRLQGTNYGYTF.

The chain is built from TRBV9 and TRBJ1-1, with TRBD1 matching over 10 bases. Germline V gene data show CDR1 as SGDLS and CDR2 as YYNGEE. J was trimmed by 5 bases and V by 0 bases; bases with no gene match: 13. The CDR3 sequence is 18 residues long. The CDR3 is CASSVGYLGTGELTEAFF. DNA of the CDR3: TGTGCCAGCAGCGTAGGGTATCTCGGGACAGGGGAACTAACTGAAGCTTTCTTT.

The rearrangement uses TRBV7-2 and TRBJ1-3; unclear D gene. This CDR3 contains 16 residues. The V end was cut by 4 bases, the J end by 0 bases, with 13 bases between. Germline assignment: CDR1 SGHTA and CDR2 FQGNSA. CDR3 region: CASSSGLPSSGNTIYF. CDR3 coding DNA: TGTGCCAGCAGCTCAGGACTGCCGAGCTCTGGAAACACCATATATTTT.

The chain joins TRBV30 to TRBJ1-2, with a weak D call TRBD1 (6 bases). V was cut by 1 base and J by 0 bases, with 15 bases left in between. Germline CDR1 and CDR2: GTSNPN and SVGIG (reference sequence). This CDR3 contains 16 residues. The CDR3 DNA follows: TGTGCCTGGAGTGACCCAACAGGGCCTCCTAACTATGGCTACACCTTC. It encodes CAWSDPTGPPNYGYTF.

The J gene is TRBJ1-3, the V gene TRBV9; D is possibly TRBD1 (5 bases). This CDR3 comprises 17 residues. Germline CDR1 is SGDLS and CDR2 is YYNGEE. The ends were cut back, 4 bases at V and 2 bases at J, with 19 bases in the middle. The CDR3, as DNA: TGTGCCAGCAGCCCCGGGGGGGGAGGGCTGGCTGGAAACACCATATATTTT. This codes for CASSPGGGGLAGNTIYF.